This TCR beta chain comes out of a study of early T cells in non-severe SARS-CoV-2 infection. On the study more broadly: The input, bulk RNA from unsorted whole blood, was sequenced, and chains were unpaired.

This clonotype was detected a few times. Its antigen is still unknown. The TCR library protocol attached unique molecular identifiers to the individual cDNA molecules. TCRdb used MiXCR to reprocess the 5' RACE reads, holding one entry per CDR3 protein. The repertoire includes 75,000 to 100,000 distinct CDR3 sequences, more than 13% of them detected once, and 9.5% to 13% sits in the top ten. Overall study findings and caveats: Matching against VDJdb likely underestimated virus-specific expansions, favoring anti-spike CD8.

Germline values: CDR1 MNHNS, CDR2 SASEGT. V shed 2 bases and J 5 bases; nucleotides not matched to a gene: 9. The CDR3 runs 16 residues. Sequenced sample: whole blood. This receptor was obtained from an adult who was a healthcare worker with PCR-confirmed SARS-CoV-2 infection or an uninfected control (not recorded which). V and J are TRBV6-1 and TRBJ2-5; 9 bases are shared with TRBD2. CDR3 sequence reads: CASSEFRGLARETQYF. The CDR3 DNA is TGTGCCAGCAGTGAATTTCGAGGACTAGCGCGGGAGACCCAGTACTTC.